The T cell receptor beta chain described here comes from a study of Graves' ophthalmopathy and Graves' hyperthyroidism. Study-wide context: There was a collection of peripheral blood at initial diagnosis, before any treatment.

There are many counts of this clonotype. Germline V gene data show CDR1 as MNHNS and CDR2 as SASEGT. This CDR3 comprises 16 residues. Between the trimmed V and J ends, which lost 4 bases and 0 bases, there was a span of 10 bases. Beta-chain TCR CDR3 regions were amplified from RNA transcripts. The first round was an RT-PCR with HTBI primers, and the second round was a multiplex PCR. TCRdb redid the calling of the multiplex PCR reads with MiXCR, one entry per CDR3 protein. The sample contains about 400,000 distinct CDR3 sequences, under 25% of which appear only once. Stable hyperthyroidism meant no ophthalmopathy within 18 months of follow-up. Enrolled hyperthyroidism patients had a new diagnosis, a duration under 2 months, and an age of 18 to 65. Out of around 10 ml of fresh peripheral blood, PBMCs were obtained.

The chain carries TRBV6-1 and TRBJ2-6, with a tentative D call TRBD1 (6 bases). Sequencing input: peripheral blood. The TCR comes from a woman aged 18-30 years with stable Graves' hyperthyroidism. In DNA, the CDR3 is TGTGCCAGCAGTGCGGACAGTAGCTCTGGGGCCAACGTCCTGACTTTC. Translated: CASSADSSSGANVLTF.